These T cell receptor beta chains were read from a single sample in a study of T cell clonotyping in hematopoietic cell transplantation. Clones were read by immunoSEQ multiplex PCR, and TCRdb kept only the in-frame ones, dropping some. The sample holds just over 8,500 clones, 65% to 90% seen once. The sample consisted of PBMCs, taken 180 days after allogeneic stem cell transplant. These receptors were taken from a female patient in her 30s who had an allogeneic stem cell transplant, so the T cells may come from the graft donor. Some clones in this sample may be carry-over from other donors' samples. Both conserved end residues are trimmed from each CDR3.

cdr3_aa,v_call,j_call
ASSLTGGWNTEAF,TRBV11-1,TRBJ1-1
ASSPNSATNEKLF,TRBV5-1,TRBJ1-4
ASSPSGPTDTQY,TRBV2,TRBJ2-3
ASSQARQAQY,TRBV14,TRBJ2-7
ASSYQGNNSPLH,TRBV6-6,TRBJ1-6
ASSVTGNTEAF,TRBV5-1,TRBJ1-1
ASSMGTSGGLTDTQY,TRBV4-1,TRBJ2-3
ASSGRYGYT,TRBV6-5,TRBJ1-2
ASRRGGGKGYT,TRBV2,TRBJ1-2
ASSSGMTEAF,TRBV5-1,TRBJ1-1
ASSYVGNQPQH,TRBV6-6,TRBJ1-5
ASSQDPPGPGANVLT,TRBV4-1,TRBJ2-6
ASSHTDRGSGANVLT,TRBV19,TRBJ2-6
ASRGFNTGELF,TRBV5-1,TRBJ2-2
ASSGGGKQY,TRBV6-4,TRBJ2-7
ASSTTGGDGYT,TRBV19,TRBJ1-2
ASSDERVADTQY,TRBV2,TRBJ2-3
ASSFMNTEAF,TRBV11-1,TRBJ1-1
ASSLGGFTDTQY,TRBV7-9,TRBJ2-3
ASSSTGGSHTEAF,TRBV7-2,TRBJ1-1
ASSLGETDTYEQY,TRBV7-9,TRBJ2-7
ASGDNNYEQY,TRBV11-3,TRBJ2-7
ASSVHRVSISGANVLT,TRBV7-9,TRBJ2-6
ASSPTQAPPAKNIQY,TRBV4-1,TRBJ2-4
ASSPGPQNPEAF,TRBV7-6,TRBJ1-1
ASSRATGGSIGETQY,TRBV7-6,TRBJ2-5
SVWGTGITYEQY,TRBV29-1,TRBJ2-7
AWSSRQMPLIGKLF,TRBV30,TRBJ1-4
ASSPGQGGYGYT,TRBV7-9,TRBJ1-2
ASSFNRDGYT,TRBV7-2,TRBJ1-2
ASSQSPQSTDTQY,TRBV4-3,TRBJ2-3
ASSLSEAEGYT,TRBV7-9,TRBJ1-2
ASSLLENSPLH,TRBV7-9,TRBJ1-6
ASRKLGYGYT,TRBV6-1,TRBJ1-2
ASSPPVKTYEQY,TRBV11-3,TRBJ2-7
ASSGQWGDPNGYT,TRBV6-1,TRBJ1-2
ASSPLPNTNYGYT,TRBV9,TRBJ1-2
AISESAATSYNSPLH,TRBV10-3,TRBJ1-6
ASSTGGEVNTEAF,TRBV21-1,TRBJ1-1
ATSGYEQY,TRBV28,TRBJ2-7
AVTGRSNTEAF,TRBV30,TRBJ1-1
ASRQGGGTEAF,TRBV7-2,TRBJ1-1
ASSLRLAGGSEQF,TRBV27,TRBJ2-1
ASSYGRRLAGELF,TRBV5-1,TRBJ2-2
AWSVRSGNLNTIY,TRBV30,TRBJ1-3
ASSARGTSNHEQY,TRBV9,TRBJ2-7
ASSLTGNTEAF,TRBV6-6,TRBJ1-1
ASSADGRSYNEQF,TRBV9,TRBJ2-1
ASSSNFYDTQY,TRBV7-3,TRBJ2-3
AWSVVPRNTEAF,TRBV30,TRBJ1-1
ASSPPGQLYEQY,TRBV18,TRBJ2-7
ASGVKAYEQY,TRBV13,TRBJ2-7
ASSVDAGWMGETQY,TRBV9,TRBJ2-5
ASSGWQGPSGDTQY,TRBV25-1,TRBJ2-3
ATRDGGAGSYEQY,TRBV2,TRBJ2-7
ASSLIRGNTEAF,TRBV28,TRBJ1-1
ASSLTGGGPGDTQY,TRBV7-3,TRBJ2-3